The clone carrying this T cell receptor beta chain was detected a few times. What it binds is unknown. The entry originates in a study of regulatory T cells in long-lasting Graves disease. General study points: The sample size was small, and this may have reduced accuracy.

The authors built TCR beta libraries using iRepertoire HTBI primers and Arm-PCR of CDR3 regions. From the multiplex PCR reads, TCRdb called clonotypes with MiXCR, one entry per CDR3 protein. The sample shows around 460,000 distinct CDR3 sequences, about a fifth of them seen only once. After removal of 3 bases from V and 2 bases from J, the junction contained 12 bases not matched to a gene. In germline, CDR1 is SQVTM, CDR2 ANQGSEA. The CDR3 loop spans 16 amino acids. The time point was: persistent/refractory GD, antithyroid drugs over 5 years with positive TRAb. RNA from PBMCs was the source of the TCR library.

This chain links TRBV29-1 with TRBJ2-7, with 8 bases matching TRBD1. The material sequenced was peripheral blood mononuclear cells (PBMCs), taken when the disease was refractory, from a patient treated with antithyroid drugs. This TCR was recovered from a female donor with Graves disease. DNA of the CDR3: TGCAGCGTTGAGGGGGTCGGGACAGGCAAAGCCTACGAGCAGTACTTC. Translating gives CSVEGVGTGKAYEQYF.